This T cell receptor (beta chain) was observed in a study of blood T cells in healthy people across ages (dated by TCRdb to about 2015). In terms of the full investigation: In model experiments, template switching captured roughly one uniquely barcoded TCR beta cDNA molecule for every two T cells. To avoid experimental bias, donors of different ages were distributed randomly across sequencing lanes. To track age-related changes in TCR beta repertoire diversity, the study relied on deep sequencing normalized with unique cDNA molecular identifiers. The study analyzed two additional independent replicas of 1 million unique cDNA reads from the same blood draw for two donors, one aged 18 to 30 and one aged 80 or older. The donors were divided into four age groups: young (average around 15 years), middle-aged (about 40), aged (approximately 62) and long-lived (around 87). Beyond this particular receptor, the publication reports: Estimates of total diversity based on one million sequenced T cells were regarded as lower bounds and as underestimates. Observed TCR beta diversity correlated strongly with the percentage of naive T cells measured by flow cytometry. Compared with the aged group, the long-lived group had more naive CD4+ T cells, fewer expanded clones and increased TCR diversity, suggesting age selection. Conclusive comparison of naive and antigen-experienced compartments was prevented by the profiling of bulk unsorted PBMCs. As age increased, observed TCR beta diversity per million T cells dropped in a roughly linear way, and a significant reduction was already evident by age 40. The CMV infection status of donors was not known, potentially confounding age-related changes in expanded clonotypes.

With regard to this clonotype: The target of this receptor is not known. Base qualities are not recorded, but no much larger clone differs from it by a single base.

The library was made by 5' RACE. Sequencer: Illumina HiSeq 2500. The second PCR ran for roughly 7 to 11 cycles and used a J-beta primer mix along with a sample-barcoded 5' primer. Each TCR beta cDNA molecule received a unique molecular identifier from a template-switch 5' adaptor carrying 12 random nucleotides. Each sample yielded at least 2.5 million CDR3-containing paired-end reads. First-strand cDNA was synthesized from all RNA with the Mint cDNA synthesis kit, primed by a TRBC-specific oligonucleotide. Following uracil-DNA glycosylase treatment, a first 18-cycle PCR with universal primers M1SS and BC2_uni_R was performed on all cDNA. On the authors' methods: Each sample was normalized by randomly selecting 1 million high-quality reads, each carrying a distinct molecular identifier. Instead of being binned into consensus sequences, reads with shared molecular identifiers were discarded. CDR3 identification, clonotype clustering and error correction used MiTCR with a Q25 quality threshold and the strictest error-elimination algorithm. A nonparametric unseen species model using Euler transformation provided a lower-bound estimate of total TCR beta diversity. The public reads were run again by TCRdb, first through fastp at Q25 and then through MiXCR, and only productive beta chains were kept. Entries that share a CDR3 protein sequence are merged under the most common genes and DNA. These V and J calls derive from TCRdb rather than the authors' analysis. The sample table records approximately 800,000 distinct CDR3 sequences; about 61% of these occur just once. More than 25% of the sample is in the top ten clones.

The donors were roughly 39 Caucasian individuals from Russia, aged roughly 6 to 100 years, who were systemically healthy. Ten milliliters of peripheral blood were drawn from each donor into EDTA-treated Vacutainer tubes. PBMCs were isolated by Ficoll-Paque density-gradient centrifugation, with at least 6.5 million obtained per sample. Total RNA, at least 6 micrograms per sample, was extracted from PBMCs with Trizol reagent. For every donor, flow cytometry on a PBMC aliquot measured the percentage of naive CD45RAhigh/CD27high T cells. The V and J ends are trimmed by 1 base and 8 bases, leaving 9 bases between them. According to the germline V gene (reference sequence), CDR1 reads LGHDT and CDR2 reads YNNKEL. The CDR3 measures 14 amino acids from cysteine to phenylalanine. Solely the CDR3 DNA is kept, with 42 bases framed from the first base.

The sequence was collected from a middle-aged man in good health. Rearrangement joined TRBV3-1 to TRBJ1-6, with no reliable assignment of the D segment. Sequencing was done on a sample of blood. The CDR3 protein is CASSQVRMHSPLHF. DNA sequence: TGTGCCAGCAGCCAAGTGCGGATGCATTCACCCCTCCACTTT.